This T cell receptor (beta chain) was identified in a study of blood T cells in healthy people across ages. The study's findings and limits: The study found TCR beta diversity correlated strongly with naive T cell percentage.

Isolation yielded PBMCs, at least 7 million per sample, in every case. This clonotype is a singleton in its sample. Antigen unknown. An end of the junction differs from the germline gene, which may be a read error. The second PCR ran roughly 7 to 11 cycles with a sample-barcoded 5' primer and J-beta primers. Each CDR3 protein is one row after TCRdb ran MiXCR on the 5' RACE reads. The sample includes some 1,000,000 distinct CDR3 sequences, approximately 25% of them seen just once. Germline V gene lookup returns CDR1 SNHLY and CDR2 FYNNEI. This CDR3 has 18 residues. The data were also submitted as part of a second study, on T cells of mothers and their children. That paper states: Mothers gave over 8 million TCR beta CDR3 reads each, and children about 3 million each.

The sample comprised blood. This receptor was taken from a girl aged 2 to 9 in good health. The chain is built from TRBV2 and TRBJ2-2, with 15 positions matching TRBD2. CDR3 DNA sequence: TGTGCCAGCAGTGAAGCGAGGACTAGCGGGGGGGGGACCGGGGAGCTGCTTTTT. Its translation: CASSEARTSGGGTGELLF.